This entry lists 19 T cell receptor beta chains sequenced from one sample in a study of T cell responses to AZD1222 COVID-19 vaccine. The method was immunoSEQ multiplex PCR; TCRdb's version includes in-frame clones alone and lacks a portion of them. Here the sample spans about 120,000 clones, roughly nine tenths being singletons. Sequencing was performed on peripheral blood, taken on day 0 of AZD1222 vaccination. The receptors here all came from an adult in good health.

The rearrangement uses TRBV19 and TRBJ1-1; tentative D call: TRBD1 (6 bases). CDR1 is LNHDA, CDR2 SQIVND, per germline (reference sequence). This CDR3 is built from 16 residues. With 8 bases removed from V and 0 bases from J, the gap between germline ends came to 19 bases. Here the CDR3 reads CASGGAGRGLNTEAFF. CDR3 DNA sequence: TGTGCCAGTGGGGGGGCAGGGCGAGGTTTGAACACTGAAGCTTTCTTT.

This chain links TRBV5-6 with TRBJ1-5; 11 bases are shared with TRBD1. The CDR3 spans 17 residues. V was clipped by 4 bases and J by 3 bases; unmatched bases: 9. The germline gives CDR1 SGHDT, CDR2 YYEEEE. DNA for the CDR3: TGTGCCAGCAGCGGCAGCCGGGACAGGGGGAACAATCAGCCCCAGCATTTT. Amino acid sequence: CASSGSRDRGNNQPQHF.

The rearrangement links TRBV28 to TRBJ2-2; tentatively, D is TRBD2 (5 bases). CDR1 is MDHEN and CDR2 is SYDVKM in the germline V gene. V gave up 2 bases and J gave up 5 bases, with 12 bases separating them. The CDR3 sequence is 15 residues long. The CDR3 reads CASSLIGERTGELFF. CDR3 nucleotide sequence: TGTGCCAGCAGTTTAATCGGGGAGCGGACCGGGGAGCTGTTTTTT.

The rearrangement joins TRBV9 to TRBJ2-3; the match to TRBD2 covers 8 bases. Per germline, CDR1 SGDLS and CDR2 YYNGEE. The V gene end was trimmed by 4 bases and the J gene end by 4 bases; junction bases not matched to a gene: 11. The CDR3 totals 16 residues. This CDR3 is CASSSGSYGRADTQYF. DNA for the CDR3: TGTGCCAGCAGCTCAGGGTCATACGGGAGGGCAGATACGCAGTATTTT.

The chain joins TRBV2 to TRBJ1-4; no firm D call. The V end was cut by 6 bases, the J end by 3 bases, with 11 bases between. The V gene's germline CDR1 is SNHLY and CDR2 FYNNEI. The CDR3 is 14 amino acids. The CDR3 nucleotides read TGTGCCAGCAGGTTTGGGCAGCCTAATGAAAAACTGTTTTTT. It translates to CASRFGQPNEKLFF.

The gene calls are TRBV28 and TRBJ2-7; 7 nucleotides line up with TRBD1. This CDR3 is 17 amino acids long. With 5 bases clipped from V and 3 bases from J, the junction kept 16 bases outside the gene matches. Germline CDR1 and CDR2: MDHEN and SYDVKM. The CDR3 nucleotides are TGTGCCAGCAGTACCCAGACAGGGATAAGATCCGGCTACGAGCAGTACTTC. Its protein product is CASSTQTGIRSGYEQYF.

V gene TRBV6-4 combines with J gene TRBJ2-2, with 9 bases aligning to TRBD2. The CDR3 length is 15 residues. V was clipped by 4 bases and J by 6 bases; unmatched bases: 6. Germline CDR1 is MRHNA and CDR2 is SNTAGT. In DNA, the CDR3 is TGTGCCAGCAGTGCTGATAGCGGGAGAGCCGGGGAGCTGTTTTTT. Translation: CASSADSGRAGELFF.

CDR3 sequence: CASSYSHLSSIQYF. In DNA, the CDR3 is TGTGCCAGCAGTTACAGTCACTTATCGTCCATTCAGTACTTC. This chain uses TRBV6-5 with TRBJ2-4; no firm D call. Germline CDR1 reads MNHEY; CDR2 reads SVGAGI. The CDR3 runs 14 residues. V shed 2 bases and J shed 9 bases, with 14 bases lying between them.

This clone was seen once. The gene calls are TRBV5-8 and TRBJ1-3; no clear D gene. V gave up 7 bases and J gave up 12 bases, with 17 bases separating them. The CDR3 loop spans 12 amino acids. Germline V gene data show CDR1 as SGHTS and CDR2 as YDEGEE. For the CDR3, the DNA is TGTGCCAGCTCCCCAGTGGGGTACAGCATATATTTT. It specifies CASSPVGYSIYF.

The genes are TRBV21-1 and TRBJ2-7; the table calls TRBD2, which could not be checked here. TRBV21-1 is deemed a pseudogene. There are 22 residues in the CDR3. The CDR3 coding sequence is TGTGCCAGCAGCAAAACCCCCTTTCCGATCCCTTTTACTAGCGGGAGAGGCTACGAGCAGTACTTC. Its protein is CASSKTPFPIPFTSGRGYEQYF.

The table lists this clone with a few counts. The chain carries TRBV5-1 and TRBJ1-4, with D hard to call. Between the trimmed V and J ends, which lost 5 bases and 0 bases, there was a span of 8 bases. This CDR3 contains 14 residues. Looked up from germline, CDR1 is SGHRS and CDR2 is YFSETQ. CDR3 residues: CASRTGSTNEKLFF. DNA of the CDR3: TGCGCCAGCAGGACGGGGTCAACTAATGAAAAACTGTTTTTT.

The CDR3 here is CASSPYSGGHTEAFF. The CDR3 DNA reads as TGTGCCAGCAGCCCCTACAGTGGGGGGCATACTGAAGCTTTCTTT. V usage is TRBV7-6 and J usage is TRBJ1-1; D is possibly TRBD1 (6 bases). V dropped 5 bases and J dropped 5 bases, with 18 bases sitting between them. The CDR3 loop spans 15 amino acids. Germline V gene data show CDR1 as SGHVS and CDR2 as FNYEAQ.

V and J are TRBV10-3 and TRBJ1-2; D unclear. The CDR3 loop spans 14 amino acids. Trimming pared 4 bases from V and 4 bases from J, leaving 13 bases between. Germline V gene data show CDR1 as ENHRY and CDR2 as SYGVKD. The CDR3 loop reads CAISATWGSYGYTF. CDR3 sequence (DNA): TGTGCCATCAGTGCGACATGGGGAAGCTATGGCTACACCTTC.

This clone was picked up a small number of times. The rearrangement joins TRBV7-2 to TRBJ1-2, with 9 bases fitting TRBD1. The germline V gene has CDR1 SGHTA and CDR2 FQGNSA. This CDR3 comprises 15 residues. The V and J ends lost 5 bases and 7 bases, in that order; junction bases with no gene match: 11. The CDR3 DNA reads TGTGCCAGCAGCGAATTCGACAGGGGGTCAGGTGGCTACACCTTC. This gives the protein CASSEFDRGSGGYTF. The whole variable domain, remainder taken from reference TRBV7-2 and TRBJ1-2, is GAGVSQSPSNKVTEKGKDVELRCDPISGHTALYWYRQSLGQGLEFLIYFQGNSAPDKSGLPSDRFSAERTGGSVSTLTIQRTQQEDSAVYLCASSEFDRGSGGYTFGSGTRLTVV.

The rearrangement uses TRBV4-1 and TRBJ2-2; 7 bases align to TRBD2. Unmatched junction bases numbered 8, after V lost 4 bases and J lost 0 bases. The CDR3 is 17 residues long. In germline, CDR1 is MGHRA, CDR2 YSYEKL. For the CDR3, the DNA is TGCGCCAGCAGCCCCGTTCCTGGGGGGGCGAACACCGGGGAGCTGTTTTTT. It yields the protein CASSPVPGGANTGELFF.

This chain joins TRBV5-6 and TRBJ2-5; 8 positions agree with TRBD1. V was clipped by 2 bases and J by 3 bases; unmatched bases: 12. Germline V gives CDR1 SGHDT, CDR2 YYEEEE. CDR3 length: 17 residues. CDR3 region: CASSFGQGAALKETQYF. The CDR3 bases are TGTGCCAGCAGCTTCGGCCAGGGGGCCGCACTGAAAGAGACCCAGTACTTC.

The chain uses TRBV6-5 and TRBJ1-1; 8 bases are a match to TRBD1. Trimming removed 5 bases from V and 4 bases from J; junction bases left unmatched: 6. This CDR3 region has 14 residues. Germline lookup yields CDR1 MNHEY and CDR2 SVGAGI. Here the CDR3 DNA reads TGTGCCAGCAGTAACAGGGGGGGTGGCACTGAAGCTTTCTTT. The encoded protein is CASSNRGGGTEAFF.

CDR3 DNA sequence: TGTGCCAGCAGCTTAAAGGCGGACAATGAGCAGTTCTTC. It encodes CASSLKADNEQFF. The chain couples TRBV5-4 to TRBJ2-1; D not certain. With 2 bases removed from V and 5 bases from J, the gap between germline ends came to 8 bases. Germline V gives CDR1 SGHNT, CDR2 YYREEE (reference sequence). The CDR3 runs to 13 residues.

The chain is built from TRBV12-3 or TRBV12-4 and TRBJ2-1; D is perhaps TRBD2 (6 bases). This CDR3 region has 13 residues. V was trimmed by 2 bases and J by 8 bases, leaving 10 bases between them. The CDR3: CASSLPGDYEQFF. CDR3 in DNA: TGTGCCAGCAGTTTACCGGGAGATTATGAGCAGTTCTTC.